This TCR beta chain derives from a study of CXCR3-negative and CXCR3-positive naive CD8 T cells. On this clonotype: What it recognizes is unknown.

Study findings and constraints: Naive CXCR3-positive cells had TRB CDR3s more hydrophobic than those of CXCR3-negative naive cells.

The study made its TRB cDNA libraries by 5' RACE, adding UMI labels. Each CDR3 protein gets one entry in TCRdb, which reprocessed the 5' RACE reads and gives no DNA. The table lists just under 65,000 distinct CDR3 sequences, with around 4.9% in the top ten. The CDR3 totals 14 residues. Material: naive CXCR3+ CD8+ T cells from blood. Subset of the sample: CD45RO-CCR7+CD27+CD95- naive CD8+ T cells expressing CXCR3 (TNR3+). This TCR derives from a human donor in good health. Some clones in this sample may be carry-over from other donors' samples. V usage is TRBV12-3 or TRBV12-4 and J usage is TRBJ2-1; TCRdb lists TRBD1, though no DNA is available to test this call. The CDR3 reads CASRYSGDSDEQFF.